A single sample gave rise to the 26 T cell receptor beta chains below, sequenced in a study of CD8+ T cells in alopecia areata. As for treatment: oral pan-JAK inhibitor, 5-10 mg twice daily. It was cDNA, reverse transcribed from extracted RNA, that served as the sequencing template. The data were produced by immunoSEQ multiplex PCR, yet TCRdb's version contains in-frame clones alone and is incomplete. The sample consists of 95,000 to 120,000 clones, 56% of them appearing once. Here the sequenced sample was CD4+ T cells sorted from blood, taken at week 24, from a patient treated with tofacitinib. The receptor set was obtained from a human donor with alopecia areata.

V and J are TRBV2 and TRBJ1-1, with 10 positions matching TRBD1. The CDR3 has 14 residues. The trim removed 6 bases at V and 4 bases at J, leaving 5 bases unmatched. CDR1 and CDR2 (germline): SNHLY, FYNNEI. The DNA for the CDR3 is TGTGCCAGCAGCAAGACAGGGGGCCGCACTGAAGCTTTCTTT. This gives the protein CASSKTGGRTEAFF.

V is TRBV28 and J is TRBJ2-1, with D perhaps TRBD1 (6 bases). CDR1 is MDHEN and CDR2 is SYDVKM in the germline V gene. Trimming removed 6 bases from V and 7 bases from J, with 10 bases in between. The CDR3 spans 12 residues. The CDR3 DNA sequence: TGTGCCAGCAGAACACAGGGTAATGAGCAGTTCTTC. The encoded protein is CASRTQGNEQFF.

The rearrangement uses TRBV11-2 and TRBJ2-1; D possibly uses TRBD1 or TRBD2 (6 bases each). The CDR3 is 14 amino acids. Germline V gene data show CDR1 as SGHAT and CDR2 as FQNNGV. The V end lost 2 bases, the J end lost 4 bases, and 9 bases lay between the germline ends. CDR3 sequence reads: CASSLSGAYNEQFF. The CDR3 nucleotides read TGTGCCAGCAGCTTATCGGGGGCGTACAATGAGCAGTTCTTC.

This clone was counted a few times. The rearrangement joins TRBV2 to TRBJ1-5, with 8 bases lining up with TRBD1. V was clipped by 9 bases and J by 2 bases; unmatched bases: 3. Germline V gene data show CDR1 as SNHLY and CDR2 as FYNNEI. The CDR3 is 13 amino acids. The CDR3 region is CARGQDRNQPQHF. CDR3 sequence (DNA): TGTGCCAGGGGACAGGACCGCAATCAGCCCCAGCATTTT.

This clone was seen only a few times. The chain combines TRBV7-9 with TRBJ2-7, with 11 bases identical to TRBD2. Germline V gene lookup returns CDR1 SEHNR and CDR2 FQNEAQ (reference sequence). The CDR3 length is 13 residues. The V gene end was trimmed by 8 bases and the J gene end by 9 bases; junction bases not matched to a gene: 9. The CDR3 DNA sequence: TGTGCCAGCTTCCCCCTAGCGGGGGGAAGGCAGTACTTC. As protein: CASFPLAGGRQYF.

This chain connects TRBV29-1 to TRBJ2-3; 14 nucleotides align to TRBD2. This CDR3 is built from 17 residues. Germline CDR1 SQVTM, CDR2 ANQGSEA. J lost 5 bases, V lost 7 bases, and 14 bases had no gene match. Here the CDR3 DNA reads TGCAGCGCCCGACTAGCGGGGGGGCATTCTGGCGTAGATACGCAGTATTTT. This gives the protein CSARLAGGHSGVDTQYF.

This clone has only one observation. Written as DNA, the CDR3 is TGTGCCTGGAGTGGCCTAGCGGCTGGTACCTACGAGCAGTACTTC. Encoded protein: CAWSGLAAGTYEQYF. V is TRBV30 and J is TRBJ2-7, with 7 bases identical to TRBD2. V dropped 1 base and J dropped 2; count of bases not matched to a gene: 8. Germline assignment: CDR1 GTSNPN and CDR2 SVGIG (reference sequence). The CDR3 is made up of 15 amino acids.

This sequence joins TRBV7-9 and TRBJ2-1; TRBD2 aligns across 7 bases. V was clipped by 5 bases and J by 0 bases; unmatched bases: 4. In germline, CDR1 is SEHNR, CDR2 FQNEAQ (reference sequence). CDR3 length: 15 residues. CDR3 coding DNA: TGTGCCAGCAGCCGAAGCGGGACCTCCTACAATGAGCAGTTCTTC. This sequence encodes CASSRSGTSYNEQFF.

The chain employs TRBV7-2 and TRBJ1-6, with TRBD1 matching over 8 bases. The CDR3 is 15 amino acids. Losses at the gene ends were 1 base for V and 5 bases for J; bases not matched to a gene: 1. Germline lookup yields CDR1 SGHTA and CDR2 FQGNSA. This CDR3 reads CASSLGTGNNSPLHF. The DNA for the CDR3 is TGTGCCAGCAGCTTAGGGACAGGGAATAATTCACCCCTCCACTTT. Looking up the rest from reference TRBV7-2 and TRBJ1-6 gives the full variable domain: GAGVSQSPSNKVTEKGKDVELRCDPISGHTALYWYRQSLGQGLEFLIYFQGNSAPDKSGLPSDRFSAERTGGSVSTLTIQRTQQEDSAVYLCASSLGTGNNSPLHFGNGTRLTVT.

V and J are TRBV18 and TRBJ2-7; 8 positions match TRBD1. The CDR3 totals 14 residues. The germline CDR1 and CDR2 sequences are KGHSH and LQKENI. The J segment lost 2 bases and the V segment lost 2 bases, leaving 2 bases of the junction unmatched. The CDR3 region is CASSPGGQAYEQYF. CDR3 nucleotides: TGTGCCAGCTCACCAGGGGGACAGGCCTACGAGCAGTACTTC. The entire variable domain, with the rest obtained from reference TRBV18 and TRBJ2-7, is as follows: NAGVMQNPRHLVRRRGQEARLRCSPMKGHSHVYWYRQLPEEGLKFMVYLQKENIIDESGMPKERFSAEFPKEGPSILRIQQVVRGDSAAYFCASSPGGQAYEQYFGPGTRLTVT.

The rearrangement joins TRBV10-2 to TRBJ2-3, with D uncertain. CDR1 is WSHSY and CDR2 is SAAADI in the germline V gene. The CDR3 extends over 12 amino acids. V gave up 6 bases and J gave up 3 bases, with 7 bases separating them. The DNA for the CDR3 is TGCGCCAGCAGAGCTACGACAGATACGCAGTATTTT. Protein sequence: CASRATTDTQYF.

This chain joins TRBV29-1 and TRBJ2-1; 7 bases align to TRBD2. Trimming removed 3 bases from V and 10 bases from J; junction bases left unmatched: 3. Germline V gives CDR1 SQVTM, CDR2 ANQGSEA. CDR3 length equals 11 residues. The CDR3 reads CSVDSGGEQFF. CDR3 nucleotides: TGCAGCGTTGACTCCGGGGGGGAGCAGTTCTTC.

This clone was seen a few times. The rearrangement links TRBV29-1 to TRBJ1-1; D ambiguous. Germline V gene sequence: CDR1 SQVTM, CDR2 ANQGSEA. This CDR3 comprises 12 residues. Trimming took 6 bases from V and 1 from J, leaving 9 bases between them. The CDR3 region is CSVGRENTEAFF. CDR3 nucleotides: TGCAGCGTAGGCAGAGAGAACACTGAAGCTTTCTTT. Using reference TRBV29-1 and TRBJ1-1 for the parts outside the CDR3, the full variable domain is SAVISQKPSRDICQRGTSLTIQCQVDSQVTMMFWYRQQPGQSLTLIATANQGSEATYESGFVIDKFPISRPNLTFSTLTVSNMSPEDSSIYLCSVGRENTEAFFGQGTRLTVV.

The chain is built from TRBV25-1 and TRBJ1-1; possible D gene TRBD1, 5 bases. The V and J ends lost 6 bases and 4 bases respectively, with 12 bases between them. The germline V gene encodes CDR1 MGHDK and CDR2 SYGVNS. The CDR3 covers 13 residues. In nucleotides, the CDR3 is TGTGCCAGCAGCATGACGGGGGGCACTGAAGCTTTCTTT. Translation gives CASSMTGGTEAFF. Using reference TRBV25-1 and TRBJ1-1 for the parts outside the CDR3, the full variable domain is EADIYQTPRYLVIGTGKKITLECSQTMGHDKMYWYQQDPGMELHLIHYSYGVNSTEKGDLSSESTVSRIRTEHFPLTLESARPSHTSQYLCASSMTGGTEAFFGQGTRLTVV.

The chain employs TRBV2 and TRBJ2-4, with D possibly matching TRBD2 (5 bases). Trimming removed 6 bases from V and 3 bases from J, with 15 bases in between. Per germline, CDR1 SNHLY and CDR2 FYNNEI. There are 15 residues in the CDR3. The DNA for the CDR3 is TGTGCCAGCAGCTTTGGACTCCCTAGCAAAAACATTCAGTACTTC. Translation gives CASSFGLPSKNIQYF.

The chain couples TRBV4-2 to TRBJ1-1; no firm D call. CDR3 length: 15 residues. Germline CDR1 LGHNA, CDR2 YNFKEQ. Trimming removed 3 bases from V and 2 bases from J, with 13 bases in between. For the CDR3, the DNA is TGTGCCAGCAGCCAGGTTGGGCTCGGAAACACTGAAGCTTTCTTT. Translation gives CASSQVGLGNTEAFF.

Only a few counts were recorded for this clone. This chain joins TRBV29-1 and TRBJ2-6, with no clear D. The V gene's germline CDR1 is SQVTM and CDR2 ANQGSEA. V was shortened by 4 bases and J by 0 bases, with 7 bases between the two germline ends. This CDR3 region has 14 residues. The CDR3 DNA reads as TGCAGCGTTGTTGTTACCTCTGGGGCCAACGTCCTGACTTTC. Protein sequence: CSVVVTSGANVLTF.

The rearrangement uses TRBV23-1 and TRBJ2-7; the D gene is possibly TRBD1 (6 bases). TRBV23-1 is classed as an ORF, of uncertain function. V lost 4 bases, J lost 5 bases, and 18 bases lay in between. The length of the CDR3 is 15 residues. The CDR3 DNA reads TGCGCCAGCAGTCCGTTAACAGGGAGTTGTGACGAGCAGTACTTC. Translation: CASSPLTGSCDEQYF.

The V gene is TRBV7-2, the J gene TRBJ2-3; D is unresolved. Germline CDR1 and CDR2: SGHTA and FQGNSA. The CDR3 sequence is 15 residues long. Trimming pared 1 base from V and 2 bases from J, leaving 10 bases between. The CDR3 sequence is CASSLVASNTDTQYF. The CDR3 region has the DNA TGTGCCAGCAGCTTAGTGGCCTCCAACACAGATACGCAGTATTTT.

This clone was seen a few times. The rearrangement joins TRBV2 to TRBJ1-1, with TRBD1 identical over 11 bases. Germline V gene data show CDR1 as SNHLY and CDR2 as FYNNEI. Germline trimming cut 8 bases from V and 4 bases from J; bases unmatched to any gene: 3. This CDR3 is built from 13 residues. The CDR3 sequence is CASCGQGATEAFF. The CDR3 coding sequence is TGTGCCAGCTGCGGACAGGGGGCCACTGAAGCTTTCTTT.

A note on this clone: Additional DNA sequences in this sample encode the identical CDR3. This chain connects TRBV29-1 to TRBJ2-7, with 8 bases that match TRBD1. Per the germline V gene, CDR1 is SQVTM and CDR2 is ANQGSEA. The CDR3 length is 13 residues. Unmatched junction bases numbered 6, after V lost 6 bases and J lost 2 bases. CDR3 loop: CSVAGQGTYEQYF. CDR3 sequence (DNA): TGCAGCGTGGCTGGACAGGGTACCTACGAGCAGTACTTC.

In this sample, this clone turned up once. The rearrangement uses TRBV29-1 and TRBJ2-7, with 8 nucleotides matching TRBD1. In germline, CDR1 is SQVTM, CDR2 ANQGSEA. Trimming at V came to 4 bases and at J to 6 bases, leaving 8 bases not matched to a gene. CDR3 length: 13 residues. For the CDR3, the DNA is TGCAGCGTTGCAGGGGGCCCGACCCCCGAGCAGTACTTC. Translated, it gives CSVAGGPTPEQYF.

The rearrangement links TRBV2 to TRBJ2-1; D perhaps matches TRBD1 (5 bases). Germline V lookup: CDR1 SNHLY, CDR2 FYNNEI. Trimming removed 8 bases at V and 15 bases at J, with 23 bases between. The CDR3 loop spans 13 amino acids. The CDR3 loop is CASCPGDLGAMFF. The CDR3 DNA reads TGTGCCAGCTGTCCCGGTGATTTAGGGGCGATGTTCTTC.

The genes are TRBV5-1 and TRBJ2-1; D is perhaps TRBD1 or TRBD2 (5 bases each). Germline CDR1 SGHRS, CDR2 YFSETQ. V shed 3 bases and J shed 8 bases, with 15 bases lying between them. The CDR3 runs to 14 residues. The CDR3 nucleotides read TGCGCCAGCAGCTCACGGCCTGGGGGAGATGAGCAGTTCTTC. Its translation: CASSSRPGGDEQFF.

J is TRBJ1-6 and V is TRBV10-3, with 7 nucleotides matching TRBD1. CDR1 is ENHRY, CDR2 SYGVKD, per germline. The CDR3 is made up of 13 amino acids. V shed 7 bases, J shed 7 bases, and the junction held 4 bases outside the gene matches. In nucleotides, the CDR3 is TGTGCCATCACCTGGGACAGCAATTCACCCCTCCACTTT. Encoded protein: CAITWDSNSPLHF.

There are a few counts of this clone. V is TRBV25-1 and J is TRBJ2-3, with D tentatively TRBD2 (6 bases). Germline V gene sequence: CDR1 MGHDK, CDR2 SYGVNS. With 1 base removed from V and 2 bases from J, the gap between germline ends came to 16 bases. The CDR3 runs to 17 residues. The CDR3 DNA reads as TGTGCCAGCAGTGAATGGGTAGGCGGGGCAGACACAGATACGCAGTATTTT. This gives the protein CASSEWVGGADTDTQYF.